This passage covers 27 T cell receptor beta chains from one sample sequenced in a study of identical twins. Via MiXCR, TCRdb re-called the 5' RACE reads, giving one row per CDR3 protein. In the table there are roughly 750,000 distinct CDR3 sequences, about 20% of which are singletons. This same sample was also taken into another study, of T cells expressing NK-cell markers.

The sequencing input was PBMCs. The source is a young woman in good health.

The chain has TRBV20-1 and TRBJ1-2; weak D call: TRBD1 (5 bases). Germline CDR1 reads DFQATT; CDR2 reads SNEGSKA (reference sequence). The CDR3 totals 15 residues. V lost 2 bases and J 6 bases, leaving 19 bases between the germline ends. The CDR3 here is CSARNNPGTRDGYTF. CDR3 sequence (DNA): TGCAGTGCTAGAAACAACCCGGGGACTCGGGATGGCTACACCTTC.

This clonotype was seen more than once but under ten times. The chain recombines TRBV29-1 with TRBJ2-7; 9 bases align to TRBD1. V shed 3 bases and J 4 bases; nucleotides not matched to a gene: 4. Germline V CDR1 and CDR2: SQVTM, ANQGSEA. The CDR3 is 13 amino acids. The CDR3 DNA reads as TGCAGCGTTGACGGGGACAGGGAATACGAGCAGTACTTC. It codes for CSVDGDREYEQYF.

The chain links TRBV12-3 or TRBV12-4 to TRBJ2-2; 8 bases agree with TRBD1. The CDR3 has 14 amino acids. After removal of 5 bases from V and 7 bases from J, the junction contained 6 bases not matched to a gene. CDR3 coding DNA: TGTGCCAGCAGTCCCGGGACAGGATTCGGGGAGCTGTTTTTT. Protein sequence: CASSPGTGFGELFF.

This clonotype was observed a few times. V usage is TRBV20-1 and J usage is TRBJ2-7; D might be TRBD1 or TRBD2, each matching 5 bases. The CDR3 sequence is 16 residues long. In germline, CDR1 is DFQATT, CDR2 SNEGSKA (reference sequence). The V end was cut by 0 bases, the J end by 3 bases, with 18 bases between. The DNA of the CDR3 is TGCAGTGCTAGAGACCAGGGAGAGTTGACTCTCTACGAGCAGTACTTC. Translating gives CSARDQGELTLYEQYF.

The J gene is TRBJ1-5, the V gene TRBV13, with a weak D call TRBD1 (6 bases). Germline V lookup: CDR1 PRHDT, CDR2 FYEKMQ (reference sequence). V dropped 5 bases and J dropped 9 bases, with 11 bases sitting between them. The CDR3 is 12 amino acids. CDR3 residues: CASSVGGGPQHF. In nucleotides, the CDR3 is TGTGCCAGCAGCGTGGGAGGGGGGCCCCAGCATTTT.

This chain links TRBV5-1 with TRBJ2-3, with TRBD2 matching 8 bases. The CDR3 is made up of 15 amino acids. In germline, CDR1 is SGHRS, CDR2 YFSETQ. V dropped 4 bases and J dropped 3; count of bases not matched to a gene: 7. CDR3 sequence (DNA): TGCGCCAGCAGCGCCCTGGGACTAGGAACAGATACGCAGTATTTT. Residues: CASSALGLGTDTQYF.

Many counts were recorded for this clonotype. V usage is TRBV3-1 and J usage is TRBJ2-5; D could derive from TRBD1 or TRBD2 (5 bases each). Germline assignment: CDR1 LGHDT and CDR2 YNNKEL (reference sequence). Trimming cost V 2 bases and J 5 bases, with 9 bases left between them. The CDR3 is 13 residues long. The CDR3 protein is CASSQRGRETQYF. In DNA form, the CDR3 reads TGTGCCAGCAGCCAACGGGGCAGGGAGACCCAGTACTTC.

The sample holds many counts of this clonotype. This rearrangement joins TRBV9 to TRBJ2-3; 7 bases are a match to TRBD2. In germline, CDR1 is SGDLS, CDR2 YYNGEE. Germline trimming cut 5 bases from V and 0 bases from J; bases unmatched to any gene: 3. This CDR3 spans 14 amino acids. The CDR3 spells CASSVSGSTDTQYF. CDR3 nucleotide sequence: TGTGCCAGCAGTGTTAGCGGGAGCACAGATACGCAGTATTTT.

The table lists this clonotype with a few counts. CDR3 residues: CSAGGGMNTEAFF. CDR3 nucleotides: TGCAGTGCAGGCGGGGGGATGAACACTGAAGCTTTCTTT. The genes are TRBV20-1 and TRBJ1-1; D possibly corresponds to TRBD1 (5 bases). In germline, CDR1 is DFQATT, CDR2 SNEGSKA (reference sequence). The CDR3 has 13 amino acids. Trimming removed 6 bases at V and 0 bases at J, with 11 bases between.

This clonotype was seen many times. This rearrangement joins TRBV7-9 to TRBJ1-1, with D perhaps matching TRBD1 (5 bases). Trimming removed 3 bases at V and 0 bases at J, with 8 bases between. CDR1 is SEHNR and CDR2 is FQNEAQ in the germline V gene (reference sequence). The CDR3 consists of 14 residues. CDR3 bases: TGTGCCAGCAGCTTGGGGCCTATGAACACTGAAGCTTTCTTT. Protein product: CASSLGPMNTEAFF.

This sequence joins TRBV11-2 and TRBJ2-5; 9 nucleotides align to TRBD2. CDR1 and CDR2 (germline): SGHAT, FQNNGV. Losses at the gene ends were 1 base for V and 2 bases for J; bases not matched to a gene: 5. This CDR3 has 16 amino acids. CDR3 nucleotide sequence: TGTGCCAGCAGCTTAGTCCGGCGGGGGGGACAAGAGACCCAGTACTTC. Encoded protein: CASSLVRRGGQETQYF.

Only a few counts were recorded for this clonotype. The chain couples TRBV29-1 to TRBJ2-3; D uncertain. In germline, CDR1 is SQVTM, CDR2 ANQGSEA. V was shortened by 0 bases and J by 6 bases, with 10 bases between the two germline ends. This CDR3 has 13 residues. The chain's CDR3 is CSVEDRPPDTQYF. CDR3 nucleotide sequence: TGCAGCGTTGAAGACAGACCCCCGGATACGCAGTATTTT.

This clonotype came up a few times. The chain carries TRBV20-1 and TRBJ2-5; 14 positions agree with TRBD2. Trimming cost V 6 bases and J 5 bases; bases outside gene matches: 8. CDR1 DFQATT and CDR2 SNEGSKA come from the germline V gene (reference sequence). This CDR3 has 15 amino acids. DNA of the CDR3: TGCAGTGCCCCCCGACTAGCGGGGGGGATGGAGACCCAGTACTTC. Translation gives CSAPRLAGGMETQYF.

CDR3 sequence: CAWSVQSISEQFF. Here the CDR3 DNA reads TGTGCCTGGAGTGTCCAAAGTATTAGTGAGCAGTTCTTC. The chain is built from TRBV30 and TRBJ2-1; unclear D gene. The CDR3 has 13 amino acids. Germline V gene data show CDR1 as GTSNPN and CDR2 as SVGIG (reference sequence). The V end lost 0 bases, the J end lost 9 bases, and 12 bases lay between the germline ends.

This clonotype was seen more than once but under ten times. The rearrangement uses TRBV12-3 or TRBV12-4 and TRBJ1-6, with 7 bases identical to TRBD1. The ends lost 5 bases at V and 7 bases at J; junction bases unmatched: 5. This CDR3 has 14 residues. CDR3 sequence reads: CASSKGARNSPLHF. The CDR3 nucleotides are TGTGCCAGCAGTAAGGGGGCGAGAAATTCACCCCTCCACTTT.

This clonotype was observed many times. V and J are TRBV9 and TRBJ2-7; D call uncertain. Trimming stripped 5 bases from V and 7 bases from J, with 10 bases between. CDR3 size: 11 residues. Germline V CDR1 and CDR2: SGDLS, YYNGEE. Here the CDR3 reads CASSGLGEQYF. CDR3 nucleotide sequence: TGTGCCAGCAGTGGCTTAGGGGAGCAGTACTTC. Using reference TRBV9 and TRBJ2-7 for the parts outside the CDR3, the full variable domain is DSGVTQTPKHLITATGQRVTLRCSPRSGDLSVYWYQQSLDQGLQFLIQYYNGEERAKGNILERFSAQQFPDLHSELNLSSLELGDSALYFCASSGLGEQYFGPGTRLTVT.

This clonotype was detected a few times. J is TRBJ1-2 and V is TRBV7-9, with D possibly being TRBD1 (5 bases). V was trimmed by 5 bases and J by 7 bases, leaving 11 bases between them. The CDR3 loop spans 12 amino acids. CDR1 and CDR2 (germline): SEHNR, FQNEAQ (reference sequence). The CDR3 coding sequence is TGTGCCAGCAGCGATGCTGGGGCTGGCTACACCTTC. Its protein product is CASSDAGAGYTF. The full variable domain, completed using reference TRBV7-9 and TRBJ1-2, is DTGVSQNPRHKITKRGQNVTFRCDPISEHNRLYWYRQTLGQGPEFLTYFQNEAQLEKSRLLSDRFSAERPKGSFSTLEIQRTEQGDSAMYLCASSDAGAGYTFGSGTRLTVV.

The table lists this clonotype with many counts. V and J are TRBV7-8 and TRBJ1-2, with a possible D match to TRBD1 (5 bases). The CDR3 is 15 amino acids. Trimming left V 1 base short and J 4 bases short, with 13 bases between. Per the germline V gene, CDR1 is SGHVS and CDR2 is FQNEAQ. DNA of the CDR3: TGTGCCAGCAGCTTAGAGGGGCTTACGTCCTATGGCTACACCTTC. It is translated as CASSLEGLTSYGYTF.

This clonotype was seen more than once but under ten times. The chain is built from TRBV20-1 and TRBJ2-4, with D perhaps given as TRBD1 or TRBD2 (6 bases each). This CDR3 has 13 residues. Germline assignment: CDR1 DFQATT and CDR2 SNEGSKA (reference sequence). CDR3 in DNA: TGCGTAGGGGAGGACAGAGCCAAAAACATTCAGTACTTC. Protein sequence: CVGEDRAKNIQYF.

V is TRBV6-5 and J is TRBJ2-1, with 8 positions matching TRBD2. The V segment lost 0 bases and the J segment 10 bases; nucleotides outside the gene matches: 11. The CDR3 sequence is 16 residues long. Germline CDR1 MNHEY, CDR2 SVGAGI. CDR3 in amino acids: CASSYSLAGGRLEQFF. CDR3 bases: TGTGCCAGCAGTTACTCGCTCGCGGGGGGACGATTGGAGCAGTTCTTC.

The genes are TRBV20-1 and TRBJ1-1; the D is unclear. The CDR3 has 11 residues. Germline values: CDR1 DFQATT, CDR2 SNEGSKA (reference sequence). The ends were cut back, 6 bases at V and 8 bases at J, with 13 bases in the middle. The CDR3 reads CSAPQRMEAFF. CDR3 nucleotides: TGCAGTGCCCCGCAGAGGATGGAAGCTTTCTTT.

The chain's CDR3 is CAISRLSSTYNEQFF. The CDR3, as DNA: TGTGCCATCAGTAGGCTTTCCTCTACCTACAATGAGCAGTTCTTC. The chain joins TRBV10-3 to TRBJ2-1; D gene uncertain. Trimming took 5 bases from V and 2 from J, leaving 13 bases between them. This CDR3 is built from 15 residues. The germline V gene encodes CDR1 ENHRY and CDR2 SYGVKD.

There are a few counts of this clonotype. This sequence joins TRBV4-3 and TRBJ2-5; tentatively, D is TRBD1 or TRBD2 (5 bases each). V shed 0 bases and J shed 0 bases, with 14 bases lying between them. Germline-derived CDR1 and CDR2 are LGHNA and YSLEER. CDR3 length equals 17 residues. Here the CDR3 reads CASSQELVGLYQETQYF. The DNA for the CDR3 is TGCGCCAGCAGCCAAGAACTAGTGGGGCTGTACCAAGAGACCCAGTACTTC.

V and J are TRBV12-3 or TRBV12-4 and TRBJ2-3; 12 bases align to TRBD2. V lost 8 bases, J lost 2 bases, and 5 bases stayed unmatched. The CDR3 is 15 amino acids. In DNA, the CDR3 is TGTGCCAGCGGCACTAGCGGGAGGTACACAGATACGCAGTATTTT. Protein: CASGTSGRYTDTQYF.

This chain uses TRBV29-1 with TRBJ2-5, with D tentatively TRBD2 (6 bases). The CDR3 is 13 amino acids. CDR1 SQVTM and CDR2 ANQGSEA come from the germline V gene. Deletions cut 2 bases from V and 2 bases from J, with 9 bases between. The chain's CDR3 is CSVERGEQETQYF. The DNA of the CDR3 is TGCAGCGTTGAACGCGGGGAGCAAGAGACCCAGTACTTC.

This clonotype was counted a few times. J is TRBJ1-1 and V is TRBV5-5; D ambiguous. The germline V and J ends were trimmed by 9 bases and 0 bases, with 12 bases remaining between them. The germline V gene encodes CDR1 SGHKS and CDR2 YYEKEE (reference sequence). This CDR3 spans 13 amino acids. CDR3 protein: CATQSGMNTEAFF. The CDR3 coding sequence is TGTGCCACCCAGAGTGGGATGAACACTGAAGCTTTCTTT.

This clonotype has a handful of counts. The chain has TRBV6-1 and TRBJ1-2, with D unclear. The length of the CDR3 is 12 residues. V lost 9 bases to trimming and J lost 0 bases, with 8 bases between them. Germline assignment: CDR1 MNHNS and CDR2 SASEGT. The DNA for the CDR3 is TGTGCCAGAAAAGACGCTAACTATGGCTACACCTTC. Translation: CARKDANYGYTF.